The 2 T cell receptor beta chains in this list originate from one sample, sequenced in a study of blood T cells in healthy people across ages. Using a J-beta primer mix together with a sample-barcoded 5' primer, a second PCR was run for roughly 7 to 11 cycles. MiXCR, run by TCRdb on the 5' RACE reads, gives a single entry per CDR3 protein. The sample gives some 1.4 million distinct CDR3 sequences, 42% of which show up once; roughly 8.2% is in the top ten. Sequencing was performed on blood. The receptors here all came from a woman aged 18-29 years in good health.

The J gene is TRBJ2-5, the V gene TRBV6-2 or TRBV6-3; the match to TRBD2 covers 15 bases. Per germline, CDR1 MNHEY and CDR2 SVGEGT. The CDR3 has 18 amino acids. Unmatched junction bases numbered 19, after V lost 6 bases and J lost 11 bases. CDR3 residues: CASSAEGLAGGSWEEQYF. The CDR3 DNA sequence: TGTGCCAGCAGCGCTGAGGGACTAGCGGGAGGAAGTTGGGAGGAGCAGTACTTC.

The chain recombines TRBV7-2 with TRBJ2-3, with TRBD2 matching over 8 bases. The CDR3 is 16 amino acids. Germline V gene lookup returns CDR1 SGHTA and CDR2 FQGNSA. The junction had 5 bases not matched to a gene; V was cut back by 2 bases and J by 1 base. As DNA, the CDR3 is TGTGCCAGCAGCTTACATAGCGGGGTAGGCACAGATACGCAGTATTTT. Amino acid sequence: CASSLHSGVGTDTQYF.